The clone carrying this T cell receptor (beta chain) showed up just a few times. Its target is unknown. The data derive from a study of CD8+ T cells in alopecia areata. Study-wide findings and caveats: Greater clonality was observed in lesional scalp samples, especially alopecia totalis/universalis, versus normal scalp.

CDR3 length: 13 amino acids. The germline CDR1 and CDR2 sequences are MNHEY and SMNVEV (reference sequence). V shed 1 base and J shed 0 bases, with 3 bases lying between them. It was cDNA, reverse transcribed from extracted RNA, that served as the sequencing template. The repertoire was sequenced with immunoSEQ multiplex PCR; TCRdb's copy has only in-frame clones and lacks some. The table includes 100,000 to 150,000 clones, 45% to 50% detected once. The receptor comes from a human donor with alopecia areata. The chain uses TRBV27 and TRBJ1-1; D is undetermined. Sequencing was performed on CD8+ T cells sorted from blood, taken at week 0. In DNA form, the CDR3 reads TGTGCCAGCAGTTTATATGTGAACACTGAAGCTTTCTTT. As protein: CASSLYVNTEAFF.